The present TCR beta chain was sequenced within a study of blood T cell dynamics during melanoma immunotherapy. Study-wide findings and caveats: Clones driving repertoire changes may be melanoma-specific or general immune activation.

Assay used: immunoSEQ multiplex PCR; TCRdb lists only in-frame clones, some missing. The sample shows a few thousand clones, roughly 86% of them seen only once. Time point denoted: week 3, after first cycle of checkpoint inhibitor. Apart from two fast progressors, RECIST 1.1 response was judged 12 weeks post-infusion. Comment on this clone: Its antigen is undetermined.

The sample was blood, taken from a patient treated with checkpoint blockade. The TCR sequence derives from a human donor with melanoma.

The chain's CDR3 is CASSSGTGMGNEQFF. The CDR3, as DNA: TGTGCCAGCAGTTCTGGGACAGGGATGGGTAATGAGCAGTTCTTC. This rearrangement joins TRBV6-5 to TRBJ2-1, with TRBD1 matching 9 bases. Unmatched junction bases numbered 8, after V lost 4 bases and J lost 7 bases. From germline, CDR1 is MNHEY and CDR2 SVGAGI. CDR3 size: 15 residues.